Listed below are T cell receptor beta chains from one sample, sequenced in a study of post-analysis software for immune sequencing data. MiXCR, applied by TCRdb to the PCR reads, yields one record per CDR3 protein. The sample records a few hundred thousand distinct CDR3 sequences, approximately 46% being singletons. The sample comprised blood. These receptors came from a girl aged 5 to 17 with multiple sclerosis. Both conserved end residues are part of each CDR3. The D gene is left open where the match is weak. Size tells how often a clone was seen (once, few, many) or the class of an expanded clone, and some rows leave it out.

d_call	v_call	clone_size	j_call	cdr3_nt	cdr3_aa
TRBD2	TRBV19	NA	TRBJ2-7	TGTGCCAGTAGTATGAAGACTAGCGGGGGCTACGAGCAGTACTTC	CASSMKTSGGYEQYF
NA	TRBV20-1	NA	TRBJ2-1	TGCAGTGTTCAGACCAGTACCTACAATGCGCAGTTCTTC	CSVQTSTYNAQFF
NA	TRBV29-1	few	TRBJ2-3	TGCAGCGTTGAAGTTTTATGGGGCACAGATACGCAGTATTTT	CSVEVLWGTDTQYF
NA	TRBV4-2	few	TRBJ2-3	TGTGCCAGCAGCCAAGATCATGGGGATACGCAGTATTTT	CASSQDHGDTQYF
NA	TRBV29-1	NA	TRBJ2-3	TGCAGCGAACTCCTCCGAAGGGATCCCCCCGATACGCAGTATTTT	CSELLRRDPPDTQYF
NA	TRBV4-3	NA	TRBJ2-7	TGCGCCAGCAGCCAAGAATGGACCAACTCCTACGAGCAGTACTTC	CASSQEWTNSYEQYF
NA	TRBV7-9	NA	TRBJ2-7	TGTGCCAGCAGCGGACTCTCAACCCGACAGGATGACTCCTACGAGCAGTACTTC	CASSGLSTRQDDSYEQYF
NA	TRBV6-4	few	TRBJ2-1	TGTGCCAGCAGTGACTCTTGGAGCACTCCGAGCAATGAGCAGTTCTTC	CASSDSWSTPSNEQFF
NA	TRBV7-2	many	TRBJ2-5	TGTGCCAGCAGCTTGGCGAGGCAAGAGACCCAGTACTTC	CASSLARQETQYF
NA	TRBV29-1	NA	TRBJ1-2	TGCAGCGTTGACCAAGGTCTCCGGACAGTCTATGGCTACACCTTC	CSVDQGLRTVYGYTF
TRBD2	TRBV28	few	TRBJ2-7	TGTGCCAGCAGTTTTTTTAGGGCGGGAGAGACCTACGAGCAGTACTTC	CASSFFRAGETYEQYF
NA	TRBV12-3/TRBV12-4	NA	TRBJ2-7	TGTGCCAGCAGCCCAGGGACCCCCACTCCCTACGAGCAGTACTTC	CASSPGTPTPYEQYF
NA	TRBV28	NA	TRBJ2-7	TGTGCCAGCAGGCTAAGGGACACCTCCTACGAGCAGTACTTC	CASRLRDTSYEQYF
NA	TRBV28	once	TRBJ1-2	TGTGCCAGCAGCGGACAGCCTACTAACTATGGCTACACCTTC	CASSGQPTNYGYTF
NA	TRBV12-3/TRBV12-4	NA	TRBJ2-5	TGTGCCAGCAGTGAAGATAGGGAGACCCAGTACTTC	CASSEDRETQYF
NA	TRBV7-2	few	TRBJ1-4	TGTGCCAGCAGCGCTAGGGGGGGGACTAATGAAAAACTGTTTTTT	CASSARGGTNEKLFF
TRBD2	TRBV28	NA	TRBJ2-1	TGTGCCAGCAGTTTTCTGGGACTAGCGGGAGGTTACAATGAGCAGTTCTTC	CASSFLGLAGGYNEQFF
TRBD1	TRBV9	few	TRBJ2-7	TGTGCCAGCAGCGAGGGACAGGGGGCGACCTACGAGCAGTACTTC	CASSEGQGATYEQYF
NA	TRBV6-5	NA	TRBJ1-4	TGTGCCAGCGGCCCGTTTGGAGGGTTCCGGCTGTTTTTT	CASGPFGGFRLFF
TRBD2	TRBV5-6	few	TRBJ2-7	TGTGCCAGCAGCTTGGGGACCGGGACTAGTCGGTACGAGCAGTACTTC	CASSLGTGTSRYEQYF
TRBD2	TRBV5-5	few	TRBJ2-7	TGTGCCAGCAGCCTCCCCCCTCTAGCGGTCTCTTACGAGCAGTACTTC	CASSLPPLAVSYEQYF
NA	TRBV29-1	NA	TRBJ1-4	TGCAGCGCTGGGGCCAGGGCAGCTAATGAAAAACTGTTTTTT	CSAGARAANEKLFF
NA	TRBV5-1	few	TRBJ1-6	TGCGCCAGCAGCCCGGGTTTGAGCTATAATTCACCCCTCCACTTT	CASSPGLSYNSPLHF